A single T cell receptor beta chain is shown here with its context. The antigen it binds to is not known. HCMV serostatus was determined by detecting HCMV-specific IgG in serum with a commercial ELISA kit. Peripheral blood mononuclear cells were isolated from blood by Ficoll density gradient centrifugation. The sample originates from a study of T cells expressing NK-cell markers (TCRdb year 2020). Concerning the study at large: Three sorted T-cell subsets (CD3+CD56+NKG2C+, CD3+CD56+NKG2C- and CD3+CD56-NKG2C+) from fewer than 10 donors had their TCR beta-chain repertoires profiled. Sequencing of the libraries produced 2 x 150 bp reads on Illumina HiSeq 2000/2500, MiSeq or NextSeq. Among the eight sequenced donors, only one was HCMV-seronegative, while the other seven were HCMV-seropositive. All eight donors whose samples were sequenced were randomly selected healthy volunteers, three of them men and five women. Overall study outcomes, separate from this receptor: In roughly 6 donors, the dominant CD3+CD56+NKG2C+ clonotypes ranked among the top 10 CD8+ clonotypes, making up about 1.0-7.5% of CD8+ T cells. Those dominant clonotypes were again the most abundant among CD3+CD56-NKG2C+ cells in several donors, at about 28.3-60.1%. It remained unclear whether the expanded NKG2C-expressing T cell clones were specific for HCMV antigens.

In the germline V gene, CDR1 corresponds to ENHRY and CDR2 to SYGVKD. Measured from the cysteine to the phenylalanine, the CDR3 is 12 residues long. No coding sequence is recorded. TCRdb shows the sequencer as Illumina HiSeq 2000. The TCR beta cDNA libraries were made using 5'RACE template switching, a step that added both a universal primer site and unique molecular identifiers. Synthesis of cDNA was primed from the TCR beta constant segment and was followed by two consecutive PCR amplification steps. The study's processing was this. MIGEC was used to demultiplex reads and group the reads by UMI, and MiTCR was used to assemble and quantify clonotypes. Only TCR cDNA sequences supported by at least two reads were kept to exclude erroneous sequences. The tcR package was used for downstream repertoire analysis, and clonotypes were matched across fractions by CDR3 nucleotide sequence plus V segment. VDJmatch was used to annotate antigen specificity against VDJdb, with one amino acid substitution in CDR3 allowed. The reads were reprocessed in TCRdb, with one entry per CDR3 protein sequence and no accompanying DNA. The V and J calls, along with clone size, are taken from TCRdb and not from the paper's own processing. This sample's listing comprises about 390,000 distinct CDR3 sequences. The ten largest clonotypes hold over 8.5% of the sample.

The TCR comes from a woman aged 45-65 years in good health. Donor details come from another sample of the same person, matched by shared clones. The rearranged chain carries TRBV10-3 and TRBJ2-3. Sequenced input: blood T cells: a sorted CD56 or NKG2C T cell subset, CD4+ or CD8+ T cells, or bulk PBMC T cells (not recorded which). The CDR3 has the sequence CASAVYTDTQYF.